This T cell receptor (beta chain) derives from a study of T cell clonality in common variable immunodeficiency. Reduced serum IgG, IgA and/or IgM plus specific antibody deficiency defined CVID. This CDR3 has 15 residues. Germline CDR1 is LNHDA and CDR2 is SQIVND (reference sequence). The trim removed 6 bases at V and 3 bases at J, leaving 7 bases unmatched. This clone was picked up a small number of times. What it binds is not known. The CDR3 goes on 3 residues after the read ends, and that part is filled in from the germline J gene. Study-wide results and caveats: T cell subpopulation sequencing would be needed to explain CVID clonality. Common variable immunodeficiency TCR beta sequences reportedly had fewer deletions and N-nucleotide insertions.

Clones were sequenced by immunoSEQ multiplex PCR, and TCRdb holds only the in-frame ones, with some missing. This sample carries about 28,000 clones, none of them present only once. This receptor was identified in a human donor with common variable immunodeficiency. This chain joins TRBV19 and TRBJ1-5; 8 bases match TRBD1. Sequencing was carried out using peripheral blood mononuclear cells. This CDR3 is CASRLGTGPNQPQHF. Partial CDR3 DNA: TGTGCCAGTAGACTTGGGACAGGCCCCAATCAGCCC.